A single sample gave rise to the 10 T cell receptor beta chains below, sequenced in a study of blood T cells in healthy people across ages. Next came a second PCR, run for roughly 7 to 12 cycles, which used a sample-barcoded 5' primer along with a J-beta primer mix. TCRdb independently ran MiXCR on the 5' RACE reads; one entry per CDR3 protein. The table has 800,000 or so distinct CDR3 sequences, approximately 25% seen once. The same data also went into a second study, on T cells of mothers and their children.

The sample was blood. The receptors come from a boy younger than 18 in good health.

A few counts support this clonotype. Written as DNA, the CDR3 is TGTGCCAGCAGTTACTCGGAAGTTGGGAAGCAGTTCTTC. Translated, it gives CASSYSEVGKQFF. The rearrangement uses TRBV6-2 or TRBV6-3 and TRBJ2-1, with unresolved D. The V and J ends lost 0 bases and 11 bases respectively, with 11 bases between them. The CDR3 contains 13 residues. The germline CDR1 and CDR2 sequences are MNHEY and SVGEGT.

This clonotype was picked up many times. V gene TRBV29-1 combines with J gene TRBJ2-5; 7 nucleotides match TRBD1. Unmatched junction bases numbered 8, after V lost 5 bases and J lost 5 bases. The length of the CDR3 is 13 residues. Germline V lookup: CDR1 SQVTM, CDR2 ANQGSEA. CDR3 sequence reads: CSVRQGLGETQYF. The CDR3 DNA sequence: TGCAGCGTTCGACAGGGCCTTGGGGAGACCCAGTACTTC.

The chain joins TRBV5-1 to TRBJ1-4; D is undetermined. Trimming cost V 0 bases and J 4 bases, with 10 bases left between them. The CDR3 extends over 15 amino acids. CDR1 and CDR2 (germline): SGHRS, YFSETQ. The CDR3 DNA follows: TGCGCCAGCAGCTTGGGTCCCGCCGGTAATGAAAAACTGTTTTTT. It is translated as CASSLGPAGNEKLFF.

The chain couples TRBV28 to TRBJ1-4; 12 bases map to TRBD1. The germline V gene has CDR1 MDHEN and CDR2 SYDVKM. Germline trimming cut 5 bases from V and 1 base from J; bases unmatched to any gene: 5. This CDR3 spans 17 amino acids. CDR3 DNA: TGTGCCAGCAGTCGCCGGGACAGGGGGCAAACTAATGAAAAACTGTTTTTT. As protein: CASSRRDRGQTNEKLFF.

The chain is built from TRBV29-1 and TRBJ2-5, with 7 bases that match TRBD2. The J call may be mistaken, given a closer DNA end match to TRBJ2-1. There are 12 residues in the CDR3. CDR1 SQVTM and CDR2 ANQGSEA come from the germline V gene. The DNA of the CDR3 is TGCAGCGTTTACGGGAGGAGAAATGAGCAGTTCTTC. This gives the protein CSVYGRRNEQFF.

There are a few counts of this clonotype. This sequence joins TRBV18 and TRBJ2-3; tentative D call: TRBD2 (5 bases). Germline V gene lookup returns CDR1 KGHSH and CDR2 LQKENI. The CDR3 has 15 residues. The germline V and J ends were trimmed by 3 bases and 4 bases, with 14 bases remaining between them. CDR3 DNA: TGTGCCAGCTCACCGGGCCTTGAGGGCGCAGATACGCAGTATTTT. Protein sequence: CASSPGLEGADTQYF.

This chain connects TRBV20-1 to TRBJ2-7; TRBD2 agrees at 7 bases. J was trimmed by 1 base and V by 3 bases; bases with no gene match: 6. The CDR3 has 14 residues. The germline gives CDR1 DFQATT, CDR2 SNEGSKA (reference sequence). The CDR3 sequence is CSASSLADSYEQYF. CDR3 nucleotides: TGCAGTGCTAGCTCCCTAGCGGATTCCTACGAGCAGTACTTC.

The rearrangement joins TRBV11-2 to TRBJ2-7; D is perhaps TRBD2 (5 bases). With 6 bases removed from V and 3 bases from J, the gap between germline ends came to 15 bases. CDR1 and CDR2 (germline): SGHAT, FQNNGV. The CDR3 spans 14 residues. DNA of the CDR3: TGTGCCAGCAGTACCGTTCCGGGAATCTACGAGCAGTACTTC. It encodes CASSTVPGIYEQYF. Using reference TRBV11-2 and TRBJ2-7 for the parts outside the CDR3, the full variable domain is EAGVAQSPRYKIIEKRQSVAFWCNPISGHATLYWYQQILGQGPKLLIQFQNNGVVDDSQLPKDRFSAERLKGVDSTLKIQPAKLEDSAVYLCASSTVPGIYEQYFGPGTRLTVT.

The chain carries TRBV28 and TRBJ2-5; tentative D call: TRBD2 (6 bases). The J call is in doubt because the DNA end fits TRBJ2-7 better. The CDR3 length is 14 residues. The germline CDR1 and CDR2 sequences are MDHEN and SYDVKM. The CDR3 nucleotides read TGTGCCAGCAGTCCAGACGGGGGAACCTACGAGCAGTACTTC. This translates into CASSPDGGTYEQYF.

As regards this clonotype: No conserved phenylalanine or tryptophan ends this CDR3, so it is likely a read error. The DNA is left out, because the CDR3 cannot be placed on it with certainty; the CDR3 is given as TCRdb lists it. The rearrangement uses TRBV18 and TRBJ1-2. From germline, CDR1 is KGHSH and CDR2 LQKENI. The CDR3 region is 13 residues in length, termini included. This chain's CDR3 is CASSPGMEYGHTL.